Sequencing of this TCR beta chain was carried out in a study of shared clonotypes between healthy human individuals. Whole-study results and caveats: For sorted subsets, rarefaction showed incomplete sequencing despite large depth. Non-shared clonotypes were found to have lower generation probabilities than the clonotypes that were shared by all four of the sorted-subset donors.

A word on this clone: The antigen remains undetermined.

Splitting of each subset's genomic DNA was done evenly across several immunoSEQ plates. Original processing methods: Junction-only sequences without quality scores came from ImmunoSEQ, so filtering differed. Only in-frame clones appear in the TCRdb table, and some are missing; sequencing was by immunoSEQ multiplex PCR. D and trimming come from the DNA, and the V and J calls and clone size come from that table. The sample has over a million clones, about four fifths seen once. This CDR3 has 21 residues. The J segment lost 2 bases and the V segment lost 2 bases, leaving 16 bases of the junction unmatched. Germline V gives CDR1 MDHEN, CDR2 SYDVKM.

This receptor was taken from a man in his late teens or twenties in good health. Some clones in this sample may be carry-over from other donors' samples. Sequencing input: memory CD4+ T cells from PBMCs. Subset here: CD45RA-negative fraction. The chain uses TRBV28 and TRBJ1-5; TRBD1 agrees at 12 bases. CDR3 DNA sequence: TGTGCCAGCAGTTTACTCTATATAGCGGGACAGGGGGCTTCGCGCAATCAGCCCCAGCATTTT. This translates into CASSLLYIAGQGASRNQPQHF.